Shown below are 17 T cell receptor beta chains from a single sample sequenced in a study of radiation and T cells in renal cell carcinoma. Time point defined: baseline pretreatment blood. Indicated treatment: 15 Gy SBRT to primary tumor, nephrectomy 4 weeks later. Generated by immunoSEQ multiplex PCR, the TCRdb table keeps only in-frame clones and is missing some. The sample consists of approximately 140,000 clones, over 65% of them appearing once. The specimen was blood, collected from a patient whose treatment included radiotherapy and nephrectomy. The source of these receptors is a woman aged 45-59 years with renal cell carcinoma.

The V gene is TRBV5-4, the J gene TRBJ2-7; weak D call: TRBD1 (5 bases). Trimming removed 2 bases from V and 3 bases from J, with 9 bases in between. The CDR3 is made up of 13 amino acids. Germline V CDR1 and CDR2: SGHNT, YYREEE (reference sequence). The CDR3 here is CASSLGASYEQYF. In nucleotides, the CDR3 is TGTGCCAGCAGCTTAGGGGCGAGCTACGAGCAGTACTTC. Filled out from reference TRBV5-4 and TRBJ2-7, the complete variable domain reads ETGVTQSPTHLIKTRGQQVTLRCSSQSGHNTVSWYQQALGQGPQFIFQYYREEENGRGNFPPRFSGLQFPNYSSELNVNALELDDSALYLCASSLGASYEQYFGPGTRLTVT.

The CDR3 nucleotides read TGTGCCAGCAGGCCGGGGGGCGGCGCAGATACGCAGTATTTT. It codes for CASRPGGGADTQYF. The V and J genes are TRBV6-5 and TRBJ2-3; tentative D call: TRBD2 (7 bases). The CDR3 is 14 residues long. In germline, CDR1 is MNHEY, CDR2 SVGAGI. V was clipped by 6 bases and J by 4 bases, with 14 bases between them.

The J gene is TRBJ2-5, the V gene TRBV5-1; the match to TRBD2 covers 7 bases. The ends lost 4 bases at V and 4 bases at J; junction bases unmatched: 10. CDR3 length: 15 amino acids. In germline, CDR1 is SGHRS, CDR2 YFSETQ. The CDR3 coding sequence is TGCGCCAGCAGCCTAAGTCGAGGCGGGAGAGAGACCCAGTACTTC. This gives the protein CASSLSRGGRETQYF.

This rearrangement joins TRBV30 to TRBJ1-1; weak D call: TRBD1 (5 bases). Germline CDR1 GTSNPN, CDR2 SVGIG (reference sequence). V lost 3 bases and J lost 4, with 12 bases in between. The CDR3 has 13 residues. This CDR3 is CAWSGGGSTEAFF. CDR3 sequence (DNA): TGTGCCTGGAGCGGGGGGGGAAGCACTGAAGCTTTCTTT.

The gene calls are TRBV2 and TRBJ2-5, with 10 bases identical to TRBD1. V shed 3 bases, J shed 10 bases, and the junction held 5 bases outside the gene matches. This CDR3 region has 13 residues. Germline assignment: CDR1 SNHLY and CDR2 FYNNEI. Here the CDR3 reads CASSDGTGVIQYF. In DNA, the CDR3 is TGTGCCAGCAGTGATGGGACAGGGGTTATCCAGTACTTC.

The chain is built from TRBV28 and TRBJ1-1; D call uncertain. Germline lookup yields CDR1 MDHEN and CDR2 SYDVKM. There are 13 residues in the CDR3. V was cut by 6 bases and J by 11 bases, with 19 bases left in between. For the CDR3, the DNA is TGTGCCAGCAGGCCTCCAGCGCCCGGGGTTGCTTTCTTT. Its protein is CASRPPAPGVAFF.

There are a few counts of this clone. J is TRBJ1-4 and V is TRBV5-6, with a weak D call TRBD1 (6 bases). Germline lookup yields CDR1 SGHDT and CDR2 YYEEEE. CDR3 length: 14 residues. Trimming removed 0 bases from V and 8 bases from J, with 11 bases in between. The CDR3 sequence is CASSLDQGYEKLFF. CDR3 sequence (DNA): TGTGCCAGCAGCTTGGACCAGGGGTACGAAAAACTGTTTTTT.

This chain links TRBV18 with TRBJ2-5; 10 nucleotides align to TRBD1. This CDR3 is 14 amino acids long. After removal of 1 base from V and 4 bases from J, the junction contained 0 bases not matched to a gene. Germline V gene data show CDR1 as KGHSH and CDR2 as LQKENI. In DNA form, the CDR3 reads TGTGCCAGCTCACCACGGGACAGGGGAGAGACCCAGTACTTC. Translated: CASSPRDRGETQYF.

The chain joins TRBV5-6 to TRBJ1-2; a possible D gene is TRBD1 (5 bases). V lost 1 base and J lost 4, with 8 bases in between. The germline V gene encodes CDR1 SGHDT and CDR2 YYEEEE. This CDR3 is 13 amino acids long. CDR3 sequence: CASSLRGSYGYTF. CDR3 nucleotide sequence: TGTGCCAGCAGCTTGAGGGGTTCCTATGGCTACACCTTC.

This chain links TRBV5-6 with TRBJ2-7; tentatively, D is TRBD2 (6 bases). Trimming pared 1 base from V and 3 bases from J, leaving 17 bases between. Germline assignment: CDR1 SGHDT and CDR2 YYEEEE. The CDR3 contains 16 residues. CDR3 nucleotides: TGTGCCAGCAGCTTGTGGGGCGGGACGACGTTCTACGAGCAGTACTTC. It is translated as CASSLWGGTTFYEQYF.

This chain uses TRBV27 with TRBJ2-1, with D tentatively TRBD1 or TRBD2 (5 bases each). This CDR3 comprises 19 residues. V lost 2 bases to trimming and J lost 8 bases, with 28 bases between them. Germline lookup yields CDR1 MNHEY and CDR2 SMNVEV (reference sequence). The CDR3, as DNA: TGTGCCAGCAGTTTAGAGCCCGCCGGAGGACACCTCCCGGCGGATGAGCAGTTCTTC. Protein sequence: CASSLEPAGGHLPADEQFF.

This chain joins TRBV10-3 and TRBJ2-1; 12 nucleotides agree with TRBD1. The CDR3 has 19 residues. Trimming at V came to 4 bases and at J to 5 bases, leaving 15 bases not matched to a gene. The germline V gene has CDR1 ENHRY and CDR2 SYGVKD. For the CDR3, the DNA is TGTGCCATCAGTGCCTGGGACAGGGGGCTAGCGGGAGCTAACAATGAGCAGTTCTTC. Its protein is CAISAWDRGLAGANNEQFF.

The chain carries TRBV9 and TRBJ2-2, with D hard to call. The CDR3 contains 15 residues. Germline V gene lookup returns CDR1 SGDLS and CDR2 YYNGEE. V dropped 0 bases and J dropped 0 bases, with 6 bases sitting between them. The CDR3 region is CASSVGTANTGELFF. CDR3 nucleotide sequence: TGTGCCAGCAGCGTAGGGACGGCGAACACCGGGGAGCTGTTTTTT.

This chain joins TRBV6-5 and TRBJ2-4, with D unclear. Deletions cut 5 bases from V and 5 bases from J, with 16 bases between. The CDR3 has 15 residues. In germline, CDR1 is MNHEY, CDR2 SVGAGI. The CDR3 sequence is CASSALPLIENIQYF. CDR3 nucleotide sequence: TGTGCCAGCAGTGCTCTTCCCTTAATCGAAAACATTCAGTACTTC.

To note about this clone: Other nucleotide sequences in the sample specify the same CDR3. The chain employs TRBV7-9 and TRBJ1-2; maybe TRBD1 (5 bases). V was clipped by 1 base and J by 2 bases, with 5 bases between them. In germline, CDR1 is SEHNR, CDR2 FQNEAQ (reference sequence). This CDR3 region has 13 residues. The DNA of the CDR3 is TGTGCCAGCAGCTTAGGGGGGAACTATGGCTACACCTTC. It is translated as CASSLGGNYGYTF.

The chain has TRBV11-2 and TRBJ2-2; TRBD2 matches 9 bases. CDR1 and CDR2 from the germline V gene are SGHAT and FQNNGV. The CDR3 length is 16 residues. The J segment lost 4 bases and the V segment lost 2 bases, leaving 5 bases of the junction unmatched. The CDR3 nucleotides read TGTGCCAGCAGCTTATTGCGGGAGGGCGCCACCGGGGAGCTGTTTTTT. Its translation is CASSLLREGATGELFF.

The chain uses TRBV28 and TRBJ1-4, with TRBD1 as a possible D gene (5 bases). Germline-derived CDR1 and CDR2 are MDHEN and SYDVKM. The V gene lost 5 bases and the J gene lost 8 bases, with 21 bases spanning the gap. This CDR3 spans 16 amino acids. The CDR3 DNA reads TGTGCCAGCAGTCTTCCCCGGACCCGGTGGGACGAAAAACTGTTTTTT. Amino acid sequence: CASSLPRTRWDEKLFF.